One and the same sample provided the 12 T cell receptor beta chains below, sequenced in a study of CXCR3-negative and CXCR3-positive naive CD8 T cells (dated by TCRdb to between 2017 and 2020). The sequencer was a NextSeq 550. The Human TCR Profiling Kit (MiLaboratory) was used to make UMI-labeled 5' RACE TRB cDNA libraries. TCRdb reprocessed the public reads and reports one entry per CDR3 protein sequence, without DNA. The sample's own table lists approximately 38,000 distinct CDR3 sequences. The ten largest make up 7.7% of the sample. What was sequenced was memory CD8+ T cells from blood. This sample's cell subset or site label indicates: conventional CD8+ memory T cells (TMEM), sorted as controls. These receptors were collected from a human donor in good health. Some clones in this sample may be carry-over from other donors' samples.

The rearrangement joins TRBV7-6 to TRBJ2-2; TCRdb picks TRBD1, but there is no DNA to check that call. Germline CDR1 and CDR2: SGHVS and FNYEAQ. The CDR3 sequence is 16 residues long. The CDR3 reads CAASGTGALNTGELFF.

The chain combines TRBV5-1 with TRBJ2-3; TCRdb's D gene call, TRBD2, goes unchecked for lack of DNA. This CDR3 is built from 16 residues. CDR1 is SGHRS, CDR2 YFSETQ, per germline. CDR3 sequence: CASSLVGLPVTDTQYF.

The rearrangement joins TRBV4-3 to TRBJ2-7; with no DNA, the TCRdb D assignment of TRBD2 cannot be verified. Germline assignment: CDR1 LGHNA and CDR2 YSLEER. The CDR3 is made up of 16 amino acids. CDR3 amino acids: CASSQDRWAERYEQYF.

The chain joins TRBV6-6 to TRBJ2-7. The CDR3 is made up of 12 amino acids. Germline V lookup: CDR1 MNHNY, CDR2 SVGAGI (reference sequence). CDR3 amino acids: CASSYSMDEQYF.

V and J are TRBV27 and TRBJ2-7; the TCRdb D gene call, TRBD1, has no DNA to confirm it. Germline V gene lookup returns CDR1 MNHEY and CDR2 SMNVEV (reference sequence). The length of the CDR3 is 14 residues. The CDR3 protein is CASSPQRGDWEQYF.

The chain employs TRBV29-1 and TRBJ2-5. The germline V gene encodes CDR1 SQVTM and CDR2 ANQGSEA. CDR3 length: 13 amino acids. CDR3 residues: CSVQRRVQETQYF.

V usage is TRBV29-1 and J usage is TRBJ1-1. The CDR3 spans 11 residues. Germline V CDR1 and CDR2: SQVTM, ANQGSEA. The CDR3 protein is CSVVRELEAFF.

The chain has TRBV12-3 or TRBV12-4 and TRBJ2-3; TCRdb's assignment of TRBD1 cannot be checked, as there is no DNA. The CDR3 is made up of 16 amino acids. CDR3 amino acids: CASSWLGTGRTDTQYF.

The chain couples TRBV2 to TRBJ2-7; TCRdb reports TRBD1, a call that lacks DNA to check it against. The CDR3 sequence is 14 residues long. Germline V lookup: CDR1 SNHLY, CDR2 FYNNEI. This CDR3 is CASHRTENSYEQYF.

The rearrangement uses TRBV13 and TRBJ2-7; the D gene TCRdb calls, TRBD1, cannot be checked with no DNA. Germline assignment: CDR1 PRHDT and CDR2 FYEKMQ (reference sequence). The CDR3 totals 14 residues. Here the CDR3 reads CASSVDRTTYEQYF.

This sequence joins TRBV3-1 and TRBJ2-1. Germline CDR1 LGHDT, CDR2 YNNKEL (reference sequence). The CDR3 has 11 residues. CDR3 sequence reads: CASSQGNEQFF.

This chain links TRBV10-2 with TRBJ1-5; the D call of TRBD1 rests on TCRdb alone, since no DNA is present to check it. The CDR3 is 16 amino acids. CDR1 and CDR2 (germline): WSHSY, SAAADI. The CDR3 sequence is CASSESPGNSNQPQHF.